This is a list of T cell receptor beta chains from one sample in a study of blood T cell repertoires in COVID-19. This table comes from immunoSEQ multiplex PCR, and its TCRdb copy is limited to in-frame clones, with some not included. This sample has tens of thousands of clones, with around 90% found just once. Material: peripheral blood. All receptors come from a woman older than 75 with COVID-19, enrolled during active disease. The CDR3 runs from the conserved cysteine through the conserved F or W. The D gene is left open where the match is weak. Not every row has a clone size; where given, it reads once, few, many or a size class.

V: TRBV19
J: TRBJ1-1
size: -
D: -
CDR3: CASSPPGRVNTEAFF
DNA: TGTGCCAGTAGCCCCCCCGGGCGGGTGAACACTGAAGCTTTCTTT

V: TRBV7-9
J: TRBJ2-7
size: -
D: -
CDR3: CASSLVGGPLDYEQYF
DNA: TGTGCCAGCAGCTTAGTTGGGGGCCCCCTTGACTACGAGCAGTACTTC

V: TRBV2
J: TRBJ1-6
size: -
D: TRBD1
CDR3: CASSGQGDNSPLHF
DNA: TGTGCCAGCAGTGGACAGGGAGATAATTCACCCCTCCACTTT

V: TRBV3-1/TRBV3-2
J: TRBJ2-7
size: -
D: -
CDR3: CASSQEILEGQYF
DNA: TGTGCCAGCAGCCAGGAGATACTGGAGGGGCAGTACTTC

V: TRBV6-1
J: TRBJ1-6
size: few
D: -
CDR3: CASSEQGGESPLHF
DNA: TGTGCCAGCAGTGAACAGGGTGGTGAGTCACCCCTCCACTTT

V: TRBV7-9
J: TRBJ2-1
size: -
D: TRBD2
CDR3: CASSLGLAGLNEQFF
DNA: TGTGCCAGCAGCCTAGGACTAGCGGGGCTGAATGAGCAGTTCTTC

V: TRBV4-1
J: TRBJ2-7
size: -
D: TRBD2
CDR3: CASSQDRSSGQTYEQYF
DNA: TGCGCCAGCAGCCAAGATCGGAGTAGCGGGCAAACCTACGAGCAGTACTTC

V: TRBV15
J: TRBJ2-3
size: once
D: -
CDR3: CATSRLYTDTQYF
DNA: TGTGCCACCAGCAGACTGTACACAGATACGCAGTATTTT

V: TRBV6-1
J: TRBJ2-2
size: -
D: -
CDR3: CASSELAGWLFF
DNA: TGTGCCAGCAGTGAACTTGCAGGGTGGTTGTTTTTT

V: TRBV18
J: TRBJ2-7
size: -
D: TRBD1
CDR3: CASSGTGTGVSYEQYF
DNA: TGTGCCAGCTCAGGGACCGGGACAGGGGTCTCCTACGAGCAGTACTTC

V: TRBV28
J: TRBJ1-5
size: -
D: TRBD1
CDR3: CASSLWDSLNQPQHF
DNA: TGTGCCAGCAGTTTGTGGGACAGCCTAAATCAGCCCCAGCATTTT

V: TRBV11-2
J: TRBJ2-5
size: -
D: TRBD2
CDR3: CASSLGLAGAETQYF
DNA: TGTGCCAGCAGCCTCGGACTAGCGGGGGCGGAGACCCAGTACTTC

V: TRBV5-4
J: TRBJ2-3
size: few
D: -
CDR3: CASSLVGGPSTDTQYF
DNA: TGTGCCAGCAGCTTGGTCGGGGGGCCATCCACAGATACGCAGTATTTT

V: TRBV7-9
J: TRBJ1-3
size: -
D: TRBD1
CDR3: CASSPLRDRRFSGNTIYF
DNA: TGTGCCAGCAGCCCCCTAAGGGACAGGCGTTTCTCTGGAAACACCATATATTTT

V: TRBV29-1
J: TRBJ2-2
size: -
D: -
CDR3: CSVSTRPAGELFF
DNA: TGCAGCGTCTCGACAAGGCCGGCCGGGGAGCTGTTTTTT

V: TRBV27
J: TRBJ2-7
size: -
D: -
CDR3: CASSFTANYEQYF
DNA: TGTGCCAGCAGTTTTACAGCCAACTACGAGCAGTACTTC

V: TRBV6-1
J: TRBJ1-1
size: -
D: -
CDR3: CASSDRGNTEAFF
DNA: TGTGCCAGCAGTGATCGGGGGAACACTGAAGCTTTCTTT

V: TRBV10-2
J: TRBJ2-7
size: -
D: -
CDR3: CASSEPGRGLWEQYF
DNA: TGCGCCAGCAGTGAGCCTGGCAGGGGATTGTGGGAGCAGTACTTC

V: TRBV2
J: TRBJ1-1
size: -
D: -
CDR3: CASSTGHPTAFF
DNA: TGTGCCAGCAGTACGGGACACCCGACGGCTTTCTTT

V: TRBV6-5
J: TRBJ2-3
size: -
D: -
CDR3: CASSYDGAHTDTQYF
DNA: TGTGCCAGCAGTTACGATGGGGCACACACAGATACGCAGTATTTT

V: TRBV5-1
J: TRBJ2-3
size: -
D: TRBD2
CDR3: CASSVNGGTSTDTQYF
DNA: TGCGCCAGCAGCGTGAACGGGGGGACTAGCACAGATACGCAGTATTTT

V: TRBV6-5
J: TRBJ2-7
size: -
D: TRBD1
CDR3: CASSYVQGLPYEQYF
DNA: TGTGCCAGCAGTTACGTACAGGGGCTACCCTACGAGCAGTACTTC

V: TRBV5-1
J: TRBJ1-1
size: -
D: -
CDR3: CASSLGRGVTEAFF
DNA: TGCGCCAGCAGCTTGGGCAGGGGTGTCACTGAAGCTTTCTTT

V: TRBV2
J: TRBJ1-1
size: -
D: -
CDR3: CASRDTQNTEAFF
DNA: TGTGCCAGCCGGGACACTCAGAACACTGAAGCTTTCTTT

V: TRBV5-1
J: TRBJ2-7
size: -
D: TRBD1
CDR3: CASSPPGQRPYEQYF
DNA: TGCGCCAGCAGCCCCCCGGGACAGCGACCTTACGAGCAGTACTTC

V: TRBV2
J: TRBJ2-7
size: -
D: TRBD2
CDR3: CASSPSGGAYEQYF
DNA: TGTGCCAGCAGCCCTAGCGGGGGGGCGTACGAGCAGTACTTC

V: TRBV2
J: TRBJ2-2
size: few
D: TRBD2
CDR3: CASSRWERSGVNTGELFF
DNA: TGTGCCAGCAGCCGCTGGGAAAGAAGCGGGGTGAACACCGGGGAGCTGTTTTTT

V: TRBV12-3/TRBV12-4
J: TRBJ1-1
size: few
D: -
CDR3: CASSFGGPSAFF
DNA: TGTGCCAGCAGTTTCGGCGGGCCTAGTGCTTTCTTT

V: TRBV16
J: TRBJ1-1
size: -
D: -
CDR3: CASSQFRASGTEAFF
DNA: TGTGCCAGCAGCCAATTTCGGGCTAGCGGCACTGAAGCTTTCTTT

V: TRBV4-2
J: TRBJ2-3
size: -
D: TRBD2
CDR3: CASSLEGWGGFQNTQYF
DNA: TGTGCCAGCAGCCTAGAAGGGTGGGGGGGGTTCCAGAATACGCAGTATTTT

V: TRBV7-3
J: TRBJ1-1
size: -
D: TRBD1
CDR3: CASSLEGTVTEAFF
DNA: TGTGCCAGCAGCTTAGAAGGGACAGTCACTGAAGCTTTCTTT

V: TRBV11-3
J: TRBJ1-5
size: -
D: -
CDR3: CASSLSSDPFGRPQHF
DNA: TGTGCCAGCAGCTTATCTAGTGACCCATTCGGTCGGCCCCAGCATTTT

V: TRBV3-1/TRBV3-2
J: TRBJ2-5
size: once
D: -
CDR3: CASSPARAQETQYF
DNA: TGTGCCAGCAGCCCCGCCCGAGCTCAAGAGACCCAGTACTTC

V: TRBV7-6
J: TRBJ2-5
size: -
D: TRBD2
CDR3: CASSLVAGQQETQYF
DNA: TGTGCTAGCAGCTTGGTAGCGGGACAACAAGAGACCCAGTACTTC

V: TRBV2
J: TRBJ1-2
size: -
D: TRBD1
CDR3: CASSSRQGLRGYTF
DNA: TGTGCCAGCAGTTCCCGACAGGGGCTTCGTGGCTACACCTTC

V: TRBV19
J: TRBJ2-7
size: -
D: TRBD1
CDR3: CASSRDRVYEQYF
DNA: TGTGCCAGTAGCCGGGACAGGGTTTACGAGCAGTACTTC

V: TRBV12-5
J: TRBJ1-2
size: -
D: -
CDR3: CASGRYGYTF
DNA: TGTGCTAGTGGGAGGTATGGCTACACCTTC

V: TRBV5-4
J: TRBJ2-7
size: -
D: TRBD1
CDR3: CASSLGTEGRYEQYF
DNA: TGTGCCAGCAGCCTAGGGACAGAAGGGCGCTACGAGCAGTACTTC

V: TRBV12-3/TRBV12-4
J: TRBJ1-1
size: -
D: -
CDR3: CASTSGRFEAFF
DNA: TGTGCCAGCACAAGCGGACGCTTTGAAGCTTTCTTT

V: TRBV30
J: TRBJ2-6
size: -
D: -
CDR3: CAWSVRQGRLGAGANVLTF
DNA: TGTGCCTGGAGTGTGAGGCAGGGGCGACTCGGAGCTGGGGCCAACGTCCTGACTTTC

V: TRBV30
J: TRBJ2-3
size: -
D: -
CDR3: CAWTLTRSTDTQYF
DNA: TGTGCCTGGACCCTCACCCGGAGCACAGATACGCAGTATTTT

V: TRBV18
J: TRBJ1-1
size: few
D: TRBD1
CDR3: CASSQTGAGGTEAFF
DNA: TGTGCCAGCTCGCAAACAGGGGCGGGGGGCACTGAAGCTTTCTTT

V: TRBV5-1
J: TRBJ2-4
size: -
D: TRBD2
CDR3: CASSPPLAGGNDIQYF
DNA: TGCGCCAGCAGCCCCCCACTAGCGGGGGGCAATGACATTCAGTACTTC

V: TRBV3-1/TRBV3-2
J: TRBJ2-7
size: -
D: -
CDR3: CASSDSAISYEQYF
DNA: TGTGCCAGCAGTGACAGCGCCATCTCCTACGAGCAGTACTTC

V: TRBV28
J: TRBJ2-7
size: -
D: -
CDR3: CASSLQGYEQYF
DNA: TGTGCCAGCAGTCTACAGGGTTACGAGCAGTACTTC

V: TRBV9
J: TRBJ2-5
size: -
D: TRBD2
CDR3: CASSVASGGGSQGTQYF
DNA: TGTGCCAGCAGCGTGGCTAGCGGGGGGGGCTCTCAAGGGACCCAGTACTTC

V: TRBV5-1
J: TRBJ2-7
size: -
D: TRBD2
CDR3: CASSLEQLAGYEQYF
DNA: TGCGCCAGCAGCTTGGAGCAACTAGCGGGTTACGAGCAGTACTTC

V: TRBV5-8
J: TRBJ1-1
size: once
D: -
CDR3: CASSPRDTERGTEAFF
DNA: TGTGCCAGCAGCCCCCGGGACACCGAAAGAGGCACTGAAGCTTTCTTT